This T cell receptor (beta chain) was sequenced in a study of CD8 T cells in ankylosing spondylitis (dated by TCRdb to the late 2010s). The study in broad terms: The study set out to find disease-linked TCR variants by profiling T cell receptor beta repertoires in ankylosing spondylitis patients and healthy donors. In total, the full study cohort was made up of 100 to 140 healthy donors and approximately 27 ankylosing spondylitis patients. Peripheral blood samples were taken, and synovial fluid was additionally collected from ankylosing spondylitis patients. What the authors observed across the whole study: A CD8+ phenotype was shown by the disease-linked clones, which were found at relatively low frequencies in peripheral blood. Blood from ankylosing spondylitis patients appeared to be characterized by a TCR beta motif made up of several highly homologous amino acid variants. Some TCR beta motif variants had previously been reported in synovial fluid and blood of reactive arthritis patients, which suggested common disease-initiation mechanisms. Significant enrichment of the disease-linked clones was reported in matched synovial fluid samples from ankylosing spondylitis patients.

Here V drops 3 bases and J drops 2 bases, and the junction holds 6 bases not matched to any gene. Taken from cysteine to phenylalanine, the CDR3 has 15 residues. Solely the CDR3 DNA is kept, with 45 bases framed from the first base. CDR1 is given as SGHTA and CDR2 as FQGNSA, both from the germline V gene. A note on this clonotype: Its recognized antigen is unknown. Base qualities are not at hand, and no much larger clone is one base apart.

Sequencing was performed on an Illumina HiSeq 2500. Quantitative 5'-RACE with molecular barcodes was used to prepare TCR beta libraries. The authors' pipeline ran thus. To identify disease-linked TCR variants, a new computational method was used, one built on a probabilistic model of VDJ rearrangement. TCRdb reprocessing: public reads trimmed at Q25 with fastp, clones called with MiXCR, in-frame beta chains kept. Each CDR3 protein appears once, grouped with its most common genes and DNA. The V and J calls reflect TCRdb's pipeline rather than the authors' work. For this sample there are fewer than 250,000 distinct CDR3 sequences; about 11% appear just once. Under 25% of the sample goes to the ten largest clones.

The rearranged chain carries TRBV7-2 and TRBJ2-7; TRBD2 lines up with 8 middle nucleotides. This TCR came from a male donor with ankylosing spondylitis or in good health (not recorded which). The sequenced material came from blood, either unsorted or a sorted T cell fraction (not recorded which). This receptor has the CDR3 CASSFTGGPTYEQYF. Read as DNA, the sequence is TGTGCCAGCAGCTTCACGGGGGGGCCCACCTACGAGCAGTACTTC.